Reported below is one T cell receptor beta chain. The CDR3 is made up of 16 amino acids. With 8 bases removed from V and 6 bases from J, the gap between germline ends came to 25 bases. CDR1 is WSHSY, CDR2 SAAADI, per germline. The repertoire was sequenced with immunoSEQ multiplex PCR; TCRdb's copy has only in-frame clones and lacks some. The data contain under 250,000 clones, about 90% of them singletons. This record belongs to a study of blood T cell repertoires in COVID-19. The sequence was obtained from a woman between 25 and 40 years old with acute COVID-19. Source material: PBMCs or T cells enriched from blood (not recorded which). The chain links TRBV10-2 to TRBJ1-1; TRBD1 might be the D (5 bases). The CDR3 is CASAHLQGYSASEAFF. The CDR3 DNA reads as TGCGCCAGCGCCCATCTTCAGGGATATTCGGCTTCTGAAGCTTTCTTT.